This T cell receptor beta chain was captured by sequencing in a study of blood T cell repertoires in COVID-19. Overall study: Samples taken during acute and convalescent COVID-19 were collected in the United States, Italy and Spain.

Trimming took off 1 base at V and 7 bases at J, with 14 bases between the two ends. CDR3 size: 15 residues. Per germline, CDR1 SGHTA and CDR2 FQGNSA. Seattle cases were enrolled at active infection and followed longitudinally. The protocol was immunoSEQ multiplex PCR, while the TCRdb copy is restricted to in-frame clones and leaves out a portion. This sample has fewer than 250,000 clones, with more than 75% found just once. The receptor was isolated from a woman older than 75 with COVID-19, enrolled during active disease. The chain links TRBV7-2 to TRBJ2-1; a weak D match, TRBD2 (7 bases). The sequenced sample was peripheral blood. The CDR3 nucleotides are TGTGCCAGCAGCTTAGTTAAGGGGGGGTGGAATGAGCAGTTCTTC. Translation gives CASSLVKGGWNEQFF.